This T cell receptor (beta chain) came from a study of T cell repertoires in cytomegalovirus infection. Study information: Indications of both CMV infection and matching HLA type were provided by public TCR beta signatures.

This clonotype was counted at least ten times. Its antigen is as yet unknown. The CDR3 is 15 amino acids. The J segment lost 4 bases and the V segment lost 8 bases, leaving 10 bases of the junction unmatched. Germline V gene sequence: CDR1 SEHNR, CDR2 FQNEAQ (reference sequence). Each CDR3 protein gets one entry after TCRdb re-called the reads with MiXCR. The sample consists of some 920,000 distinct CDR3 sequences, 30% to 40% of them appearing once. This specimen was cultured CD8+ T cells from PBMCs, taken from culture after CMV antigen stimulation. The V gene is TRBV7-9, the J gene TRBJ2-1, with TRBD2 matching 8 bases. The sequence came from a human donor in good health (CMV status not recorded). Some clones in this sample may be carry-over from other donors' samples. The CDR3 nucleotides are TGTGCCAGCCGGTCTACTAGCGGAGCGTACAATGAGCAGTTCTTC. As protein: CASRSTSGAYNEQFF.